This TCR beta chain is from a study of CD8 T cells in Susac syndrome. Study-wide results and caveats: TCR sequencing and HLA analysis covered a relatively small number of individuals.

In the case of this clonotype: The antigen remains unidentified.

The CDR3 extends over 15 amino acids. The V end was cut by 3 bases, the J end by 2 bases, with 13 bases between. Germline loops: CDR1 MDHEN, CDR2 SYDVKM. The RNA input was roughly 0.45 to 1 ug, and it was reverse transcribed with random hexamers. An immunoSEQ multiplex PCR amplified TCR beta CDR3 over 54 Vbeta and 13 Jbeta. TCRdb ran MiXCR on the immunoSEQ multiplex PCR reads and lists one entry per CDR3 protein. Of over 350,000 distinct CDR3 sequences listed, more than 80% are singletons. The TCR sequence derives from a human donor with multiple sclerosis. Input material: CD8+ T cells from PBMCs. This sequence joins TRBV28 and TRBJ2-5, with D unclear. Here the CDR3 DNA reads TGTGCCAGCAGTTTCCAAGACGCCTTACAAGAGACCCAGTACTTC. Translation gives CASSFQDALQETQYF.